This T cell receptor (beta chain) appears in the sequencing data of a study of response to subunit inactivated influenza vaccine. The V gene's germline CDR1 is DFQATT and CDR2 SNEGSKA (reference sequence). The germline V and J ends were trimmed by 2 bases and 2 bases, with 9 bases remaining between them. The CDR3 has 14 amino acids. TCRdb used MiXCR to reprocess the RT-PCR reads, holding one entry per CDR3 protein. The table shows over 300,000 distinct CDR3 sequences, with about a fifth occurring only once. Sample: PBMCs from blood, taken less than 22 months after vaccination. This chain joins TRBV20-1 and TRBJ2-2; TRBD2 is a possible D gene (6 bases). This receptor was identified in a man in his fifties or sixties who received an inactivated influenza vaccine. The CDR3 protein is CSARLGRNTGELFF. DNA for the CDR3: TGCAGTGCTAGACTCGGGAGAAACACCGGGGAGCTGTTTTTT.